This TCR beta chain appears in the sequencing data of a study of neoadjuvant anti-PD-1 for oral cavity cancer. Study overall: Around day 43, patients without progression received a fourth nivolumab dose before surgery. The study's findings and limits: TCR analyses covered only a few patients per response group.

This clone showed up just once. Its target is unknown. The V and J ends lost 2 bases and 7 bases respectively, with 24 bases between them. Germline V gives CDR1 SQVTM, CDR2 ANQGSEA. The CDR3 spans 17 residues. The method was immunoSEQ multiplex PCR; TCRdb's version includes in-frame clones alone and lacks a portion of them. Altogether tens of thousands of clones are present, around four fifths being singletons, with the ten largest covering just over 2.5%. These newly diagnosed stage II-IVA oral cavity squamous cell carcinoma patients had no prior systemic or radiation treatment. PBMCs were not maintained or expanded in culture before analysis.

The J gene is TRBJ2-1, the V gene TRBV29-1; TRBD2 is a possible D gene (5 bases). Here the sequenced sample was PBMCs, taken before nivolumab (anti-PD-1) treatment. This TCR was sampled from a person aged 35-80 years with oral cavity squamous cell carcinoma. The CDR3 loop is CSVEFFSRGLKLNEQFF. The CDR3 nucleotides read TGCAGCGTTGAATTTTTTAGTCGCGGGTTAAAACTTAATGAGCAGTTCTTC.